The clone carrying this TCR beta chain was recorded a few times. Its antigen is as yet unknown. Isolated RNA was reverse transcribed in full, so expressed TCRB transcripts were sequenced. Assay: immunoSEQ multiplex PCR; the TCRdb copy retains only in-frame clones and omits some. Of around 130,000 clones in the sample, approximately 10% were seen once. A sort by CD45RO/CCR7/CD25/CD127/CD95/CD27 yielded CD4+ naive, central memory, regulatory and stem cell-like memory cells. These data originate in a study of beta chain features in type 1 diabetes. Overall study findings and caveats: Moderate yet significant TCRB CDR3 shortening was seen in Type 1 diabetes patients in all four CD4+ subsets.

This TCR derives from a man aged 25 to 40 with type 1 diabetes. Input material: central memory CD4+ T cells from blood.

The CDR3 loop reads CASPPPQINQPQHF. The CDR3 region has the DNA TGTGCCAGCCCCCCCCCTCAGATCAATCAGCCCCAGCATTTT. J is TRBJ1-5 and V is TRBV18; no clear D. This CDR3 has 14 residues. Between the trimmed V and J ends, which lost 8 bases and 3 bases, there was a span of 14 bases. Germline assignment: CDR1 KGHSH and CDR2 LQKENI.